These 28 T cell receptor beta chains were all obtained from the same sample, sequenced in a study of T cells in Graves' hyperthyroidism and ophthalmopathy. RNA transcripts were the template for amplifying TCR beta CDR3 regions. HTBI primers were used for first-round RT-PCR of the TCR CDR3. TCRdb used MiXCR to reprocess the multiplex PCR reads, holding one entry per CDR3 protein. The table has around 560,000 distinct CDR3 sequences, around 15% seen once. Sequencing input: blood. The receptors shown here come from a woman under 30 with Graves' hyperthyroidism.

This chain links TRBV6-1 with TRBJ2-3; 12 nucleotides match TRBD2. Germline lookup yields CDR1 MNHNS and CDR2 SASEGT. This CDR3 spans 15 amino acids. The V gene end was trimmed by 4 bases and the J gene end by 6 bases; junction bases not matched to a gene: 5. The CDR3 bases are TGTGCCAGCAGTGCTGGACTAGCGGGGATTGATACGCAGTATTTT. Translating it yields CASSAGLAGIDTQYF.

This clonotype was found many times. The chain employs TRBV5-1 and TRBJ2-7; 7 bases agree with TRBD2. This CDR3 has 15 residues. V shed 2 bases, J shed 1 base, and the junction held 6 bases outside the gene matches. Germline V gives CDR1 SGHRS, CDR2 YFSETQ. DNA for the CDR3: TGCGCCAGCAGCTTAACGGGAGGCTTTTCCTACGAGCAGTACTTC. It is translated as CASSLTGGFSYEQYF.

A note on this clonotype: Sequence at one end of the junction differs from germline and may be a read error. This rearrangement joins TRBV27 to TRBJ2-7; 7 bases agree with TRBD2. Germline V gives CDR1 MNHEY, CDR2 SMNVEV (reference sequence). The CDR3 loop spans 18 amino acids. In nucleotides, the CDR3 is TGTGCCAGCAGTTTATCGATGTCTAGCGGCCCCGAAGCCTACGGGCAGTACTTC. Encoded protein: CASSLSMSSGPEAYGQYF.

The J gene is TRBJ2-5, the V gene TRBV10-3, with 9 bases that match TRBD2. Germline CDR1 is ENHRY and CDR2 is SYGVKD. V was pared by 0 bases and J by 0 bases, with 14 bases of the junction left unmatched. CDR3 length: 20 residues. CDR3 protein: CAISESKAGGPDSYQETQYF. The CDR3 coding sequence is TGTGCCATCAGTGAGTCGAAAGCGGGGGGTCCGGATTCGTACCAAGAGACCCAGTACTTC.

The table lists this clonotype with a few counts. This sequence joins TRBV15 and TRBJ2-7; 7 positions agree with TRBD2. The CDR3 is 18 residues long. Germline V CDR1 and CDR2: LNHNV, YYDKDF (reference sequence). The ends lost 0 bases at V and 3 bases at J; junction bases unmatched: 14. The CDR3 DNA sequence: TGTGCCACCAGCAGAGAGCCCCATCCGGGCCCGGGGGGCTACGAGCAGTACTTC. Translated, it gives CATSREPHPGPGGYEQYF.

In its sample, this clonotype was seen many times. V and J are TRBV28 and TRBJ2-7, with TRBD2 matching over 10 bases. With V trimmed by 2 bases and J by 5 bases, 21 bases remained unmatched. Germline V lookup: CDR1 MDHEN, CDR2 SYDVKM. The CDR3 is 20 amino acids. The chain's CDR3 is CASSLVAGRTSGRAFNEQYF. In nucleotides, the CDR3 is TGTGCCAGCAGTTTAGTGGCGGGACGGACAAGCGGGAGGGCCTTTAACGAGCAGTACTTC.

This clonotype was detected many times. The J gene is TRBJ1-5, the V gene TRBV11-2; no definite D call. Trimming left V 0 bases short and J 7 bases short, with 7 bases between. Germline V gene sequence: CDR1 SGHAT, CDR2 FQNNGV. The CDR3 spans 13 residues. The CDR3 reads CASSLDWEQPQHF. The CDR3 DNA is TGTGCCAGCAGCTTAGATTGGGAGCAGCCCCAGCATTTT.

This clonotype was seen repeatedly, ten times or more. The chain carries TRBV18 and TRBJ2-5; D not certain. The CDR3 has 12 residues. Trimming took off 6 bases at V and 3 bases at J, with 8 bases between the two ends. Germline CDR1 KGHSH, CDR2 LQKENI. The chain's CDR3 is CASSPVKETQYF. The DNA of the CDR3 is TGTGCCAGCTCCCCGGTGAAAGAGACCCAGTACTTC.

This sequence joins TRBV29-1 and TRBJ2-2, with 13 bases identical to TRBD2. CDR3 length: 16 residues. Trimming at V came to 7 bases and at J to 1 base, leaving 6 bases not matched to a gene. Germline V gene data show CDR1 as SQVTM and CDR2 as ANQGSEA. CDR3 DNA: TGCAGCGCTAGGACTAGCGGGAGTCTGAACACCGGGGAGCTGTTTTTT. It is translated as CSARTSGSLNTGELFF.

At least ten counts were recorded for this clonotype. The CDR3 DNA sequence: TGCAGTGCGGAGCCACAGGGGAACTATGGCTACACCTTC. This codes for CSAEPQGNYGYTF. This chain connects TRBV20-1 to TRBJ1-2, with 7 nucleotides matching TRBD1. This CDR3 is 13 amino acids long. CDR1 and CDR2 (germline): DFQATT, SNEGSKA (reference sequence). V was clipped by 6 bases and J by 2 bases; unmatched bases: 6.

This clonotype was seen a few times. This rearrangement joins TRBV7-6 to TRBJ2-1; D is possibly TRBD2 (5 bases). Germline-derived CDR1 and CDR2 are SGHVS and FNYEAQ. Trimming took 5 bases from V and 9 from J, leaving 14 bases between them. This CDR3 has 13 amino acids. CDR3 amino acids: CASSPSRRGEQFF. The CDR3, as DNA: TGTGCCAGCAGCCCCTCCCGTCGGGGTGAGCAGTTCTTC. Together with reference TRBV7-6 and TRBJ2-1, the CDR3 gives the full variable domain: GAGVSQSPRYKVTKRGQDVALRCDPISGHVSLYWYRQALGQGPEFLTYFNYEAQQDKSGLPNDRFSAERPEGSISTLTIQRTEQRDSAMYRCASSPSRRGEQFFGPGTRLTVL.

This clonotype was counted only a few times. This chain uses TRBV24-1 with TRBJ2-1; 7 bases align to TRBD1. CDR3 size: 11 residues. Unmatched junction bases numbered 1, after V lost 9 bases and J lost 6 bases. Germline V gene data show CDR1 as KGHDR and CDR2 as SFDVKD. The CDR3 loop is CATRQGNEQFF. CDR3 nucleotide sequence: TGTGCCACCCGACAGGGCAATGAGCAGTTCTTC.

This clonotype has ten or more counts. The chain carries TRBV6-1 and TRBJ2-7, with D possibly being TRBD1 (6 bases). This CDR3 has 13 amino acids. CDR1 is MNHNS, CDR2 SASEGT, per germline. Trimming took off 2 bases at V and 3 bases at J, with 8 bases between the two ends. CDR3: CASSELDSYEQYF. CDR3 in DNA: TGTGCCAGCAGTGAATTGGACAGCTACGAGCAGTACTTC.

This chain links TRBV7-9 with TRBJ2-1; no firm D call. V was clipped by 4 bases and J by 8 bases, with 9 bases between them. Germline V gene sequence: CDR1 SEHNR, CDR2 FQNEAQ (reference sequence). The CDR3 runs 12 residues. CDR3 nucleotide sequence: TGTGCCAGCAGCTCCAGGATGGATGAGCAGTTCTTC. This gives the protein CASSSRMDEQFF.

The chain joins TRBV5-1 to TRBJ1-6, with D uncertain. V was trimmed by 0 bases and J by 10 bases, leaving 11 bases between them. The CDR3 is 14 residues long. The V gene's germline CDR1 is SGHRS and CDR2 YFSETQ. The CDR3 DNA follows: TGCGCCAGCAGCTTGGCGGATCGAAGGTCACCCCTCCACTTT. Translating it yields CASSLADRRSPLHF.

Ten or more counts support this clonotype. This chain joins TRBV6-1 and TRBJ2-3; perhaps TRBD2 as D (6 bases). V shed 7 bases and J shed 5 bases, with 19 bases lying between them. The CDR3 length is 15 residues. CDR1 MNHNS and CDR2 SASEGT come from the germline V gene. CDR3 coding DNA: TGTGCCAGCACCCCCGGGAGACTAGTGGGAGATACGCAGTATTTT. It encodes CASTPGRLVGDTQYF.

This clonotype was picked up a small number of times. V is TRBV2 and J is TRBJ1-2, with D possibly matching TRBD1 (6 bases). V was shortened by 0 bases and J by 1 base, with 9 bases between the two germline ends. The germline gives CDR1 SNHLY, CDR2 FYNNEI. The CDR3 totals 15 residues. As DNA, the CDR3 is TGTGCCAGCAGTGAAGCGGGGGCAGTTAACTATGGCTACACCTTC. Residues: CASSEAGAVNYGYTF.

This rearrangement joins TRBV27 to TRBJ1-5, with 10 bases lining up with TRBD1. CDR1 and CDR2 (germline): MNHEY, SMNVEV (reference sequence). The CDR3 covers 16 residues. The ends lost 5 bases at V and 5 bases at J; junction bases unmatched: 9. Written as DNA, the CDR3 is TGTGCCAGCAGTCCGAAAGCCGGGACAGGGGATCAGCCCCAGCATTTT. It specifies CASSPKAGTGDQPQHF.

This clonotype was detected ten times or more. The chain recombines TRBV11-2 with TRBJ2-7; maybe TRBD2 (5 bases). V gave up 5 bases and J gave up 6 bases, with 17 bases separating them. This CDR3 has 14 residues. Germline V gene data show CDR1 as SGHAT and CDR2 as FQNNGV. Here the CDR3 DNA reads TGTGCCAGCAGCCACCGGGTAGCGAGTCTCGAGCAGTACTTC. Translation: CASSHRVASLEQYF.

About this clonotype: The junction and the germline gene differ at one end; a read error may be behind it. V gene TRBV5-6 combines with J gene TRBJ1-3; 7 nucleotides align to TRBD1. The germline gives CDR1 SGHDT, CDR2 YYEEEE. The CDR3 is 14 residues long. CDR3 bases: TGTGCCAGCAGTTTGGGACAGTCTGGAAACACCATATATTTT. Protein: CASSLGQSGNTIYF.

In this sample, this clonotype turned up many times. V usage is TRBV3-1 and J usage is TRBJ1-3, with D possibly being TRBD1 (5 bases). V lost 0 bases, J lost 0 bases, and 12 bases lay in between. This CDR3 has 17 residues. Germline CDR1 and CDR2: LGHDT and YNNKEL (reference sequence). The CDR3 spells CASSQDLRQSSGNTIYF. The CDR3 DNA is TGTGCCAGCAGCCAAGACCTTCGACAGTCCTCTGGAAACACCATATATTTT.

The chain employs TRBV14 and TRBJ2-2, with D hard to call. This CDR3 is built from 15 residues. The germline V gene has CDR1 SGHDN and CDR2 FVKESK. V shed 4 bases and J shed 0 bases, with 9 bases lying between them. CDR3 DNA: TGTGCCAGCAGCCTACGCCCATCGAACACCGGGGAGCTGTTTTTT. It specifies CASSLRPSNTGELFF. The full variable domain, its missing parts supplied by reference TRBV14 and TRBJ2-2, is EAGVTQFPSHSVIEKGQTVTLRCDPISGHDNLYWYRRVMGKEIKFLLHFVKESKQDESGMPNNRFLAERTGGTYSTLKVQPAELEDSGVYFCASSLRPSNTGELFFGEGSRLTVL.

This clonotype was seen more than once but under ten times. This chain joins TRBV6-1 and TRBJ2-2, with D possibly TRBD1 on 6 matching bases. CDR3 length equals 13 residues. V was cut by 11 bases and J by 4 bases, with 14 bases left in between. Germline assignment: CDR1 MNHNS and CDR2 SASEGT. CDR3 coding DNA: TGTGCCGGTGAGGACAGCCGCACCGGGGAGCTGTTTTTT. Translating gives CAGEDSRTGELFF.

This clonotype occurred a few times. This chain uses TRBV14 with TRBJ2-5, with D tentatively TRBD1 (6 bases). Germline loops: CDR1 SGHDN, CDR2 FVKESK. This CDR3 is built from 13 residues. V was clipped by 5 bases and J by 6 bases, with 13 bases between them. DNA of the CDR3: TGTGCCAGCAGCTCCACAGGGTCGAAGACCCAGTACTTC. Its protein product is CASSSTGSKTQYF.

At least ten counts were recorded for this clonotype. The CDR3 DNA follows: TGCAGCGTTGAGACGACAGTAAGAAATGAGCAGTTCTTC. This gives the protein CSVETTVRNEQFF. This sequence joins TRBV29-1 and TRBJ2-1, with a weak D call TRBD1 (5 bases). Trimming cost V 3 bases and J 7 bases, with 13 bases left between them. CDR1 is SQVTM, CDR2 ANQGSEA, per germline. This CDR3 spans 13 amino acids.

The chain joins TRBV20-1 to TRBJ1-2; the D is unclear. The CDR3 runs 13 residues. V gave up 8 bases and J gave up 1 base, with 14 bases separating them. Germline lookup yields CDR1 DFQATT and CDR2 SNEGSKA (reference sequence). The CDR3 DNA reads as TGCAGTACCACTCAAAGTAATAACTATGGCTACACCTTC. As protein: CSTTQSNNYGYTF.

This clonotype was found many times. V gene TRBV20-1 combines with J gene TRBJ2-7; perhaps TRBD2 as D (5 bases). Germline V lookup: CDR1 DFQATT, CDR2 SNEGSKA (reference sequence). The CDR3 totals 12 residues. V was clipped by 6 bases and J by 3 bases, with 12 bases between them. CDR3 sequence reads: CSAGGSSYEQYF. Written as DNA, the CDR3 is TGCAGTGCGGGCGGGTCTAGCTACGAGCAGTACTTC.

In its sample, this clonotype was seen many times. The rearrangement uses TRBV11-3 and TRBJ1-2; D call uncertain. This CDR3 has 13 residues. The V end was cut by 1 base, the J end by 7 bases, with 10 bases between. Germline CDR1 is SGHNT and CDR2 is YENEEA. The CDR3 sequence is CASSLADASGYTF. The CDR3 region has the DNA TGTGCCAGCAGCTTAGCCGACGCGAGTGGCTACACCTTC.